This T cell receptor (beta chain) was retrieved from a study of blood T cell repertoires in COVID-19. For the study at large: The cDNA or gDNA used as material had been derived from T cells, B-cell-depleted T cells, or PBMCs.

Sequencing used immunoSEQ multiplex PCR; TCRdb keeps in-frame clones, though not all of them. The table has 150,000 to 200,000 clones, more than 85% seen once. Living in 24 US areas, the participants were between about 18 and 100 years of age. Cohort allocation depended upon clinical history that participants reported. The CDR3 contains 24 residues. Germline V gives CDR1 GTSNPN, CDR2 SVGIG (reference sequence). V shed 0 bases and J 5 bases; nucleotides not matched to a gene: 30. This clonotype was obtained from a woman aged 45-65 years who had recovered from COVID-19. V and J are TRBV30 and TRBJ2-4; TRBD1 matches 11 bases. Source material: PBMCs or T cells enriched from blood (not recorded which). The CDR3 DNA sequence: TGTGCCTGGAGTGTACTCGAGAGGACAGGGGGCTTCTCGGGCCGTCGGTGGGGCCAAAACATTCAGTACTTC. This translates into CAWSVLERTGGFSGRRWGQNIQYF.